These T cell receptor beta chains were read from a single sample in a study of shared clonotypes between healthy human individuals. TCRdb keeps only in-frame clones here, not all; method: immunoSEQ multiplex PCR. This sample carries roughly 490,000 clones, about 79% of them seen once, and the ten largest clones take 10% to 15%. Sequencing was carried out using PBMCs. These receptor sequences come from a woman in her thirties or forties in good health. Some clones in this sample may be carry-over from other donors' samples. The CDR3 runs from the conserved cysteine through the conserved F or W. A D gene is named only where the DNA matches it firmly. Clone size is shown for a subset of rows, as once, few, many or a class of expanded clone.

D gene,V gene,clone size,J gene,CDR3 protein,CDR3 DNA
.,TRBV6-6,.,TRBJ2-5,CASRTAAQETQYF,TGTGCCAGCAGGACAGCAGCCCAAGAGACCCAGTACTTC
.,TRBV5-5,.,TRBJ2-6,CASSFNSGANVLTF,TGTGCCAGCAGCTTTAATTCTGGGGCCAACGTCCTGACTTTC
.,TRBV6-5,.,TRBJ2-2,CASSSTGGANTGELFF,TGTGCCAGCAGTTCTACCGGCGGGGCGAACACCGGGGAGCTGTTTTTT
.,TRBV7-7,.,TRBJ1-5,CASSYAGWGLSNQPQHF,TGTGCCAGCAGCTATGCTGGTTGGGGGCTGAGCAATCAGCCCCAGCATTTT
.,TRBV27,.,TRBJ2-7,CASSPNPSTWDAGYEQYF,TGTGCCAGCAGTCCTAACCCGAGCACTTGGGACGCCGGCTACGAGCAGTACTTC
.,TRBV10-2,.,TRBJ2-7,CASAEGGEQYF,TGCGCCAGCGCCGAGGGGGGCGAGCAGTACTTC
TRBD1,TRBV11-2,few,TRBJ1-1,CASSRGQGAEAFF,TGTGCCAGCAGCCGTGGACAGGGGGCTGAAGCTTTCTTT
.,TRBV7-2,.,TRBJ2-3,CASSLGLVEADTQYF,TGTGCCAGCAGCTTAGGACTAGTCGAAGCAGATACGCAGTATTTT
TRBD1,TRBV2,.,TRBJ1-5,CASNYRGGNQPQHF,TGTGCCAGCAATTACAGGGGTGGCAATCAGCCCCAGCATTTT
TRBD1,TRBV5-6,.,TRBJ2-2,CASSLTGGTGELFF,TGTGCCAGCAGCTTGACAGGGGGAACCGGGGAGCTGTTTTTT
.,TRBV7-3,.,TRBJ2-7,CASSLWGQGNYEQYF,TGTGCCAGCAGCTTATGGGGTCAGGGCAACTACGAGCAGTACTTC
.,TRBV9,.,TRBJ1-3,CASSVEGRGLNTIYF,TGTGCCAGCAGCGTAGAGGGCAGGGGCCTAAACACCATATATTTT
TRBD2,TRBV6-4,once,TRBJ2-7,CASSGPLAVASYEQYF,TGTGCCAGCAGTGGGCCACTAGCGGTTGCCTCCTACGAGCAGTACTTC
.,TRBV7-2,.,TRBJ2-7,CASSLLRYSHYEQYF,TGTGCCAGCAGTTTACTCCGCTACTCACACTACGAGCAGTACTTC
.,TRBV11-3,.,TRBJ2-5,CASSPERRGGVTQYF,TGTGCCAGCAGCCCCGAGAGGAGGGGGGGGGTTACCCAGTACTTC
TRBD2,TRBV27,.,TRBJ2-2,CATQPASGYTGELFF,TGTGCCACCCAGCCGGCTAGCGGTTACACCGGGGAGCTGTTTTTT
.,TRBV27,.,TRBJ1-1,CASSLSNRPEGTEAFF,TGTGCCAGCAGTTTATCCAACAGGCCCGAGGGCACTGAAGCTTTCTTT
.,TRBV4-1,.,TRBJ2-4,CASSQDRGSSRAIQYF,TGCGCCAGCAGCCAAGATCGGGGCAGTTCAAGGGCCATTCAGTACTTC
TRBD2,TRBV2,.,TRBJ2-1,CASRPGLAPYNEQFF,TGTGCCAGCAGACCGGGACTAGCGCCTTACAATGAGCAGTTCTTC
TRBD2,TRBV29-1,.,TRBJ2-5,CSGTSFGETQYF,TGCAGCGGGACTAGCTTTGGAGAGACCCAGTACTTC
.,TRBV10-2,.,TRBJ2-2,CASKGFLNTGELFF,TGCGCCAGCAAGGGGTTTTTGAACACCGGGGAGCTGTTTTTT
TRBD1,TRBV6-1,once,TRBJ1-4,CASSDWGQTNEKLFF,TGTGCCAGCAGTGATTGGGGACAGACTAATGAAAAACTGTTTTTT
.,TRBV27,.,TRBJ2-5,CASSFNSNRETQYF,TGTGCCAGCAGTTTCAATAGCAATCGGGAGACCCAGTACTTC
.,TRBV18,.,TRBJ2-4,CASSPGGTRKNIQYF,TGTGCCAGCTCACCGGGCGGGACCCGCAAAAACATTCAGTACTTC
TRBD2,TRBV7-7,.,TRBJ2-1,CASSFAGGSYNEQFF,TGTGCTAGCAGCTTCGCGGGAGGCTCCTACAATGAGCAGTTCTTC
TRBD1,TRBV5-1,few,TRBJ2-7,CASSLGDRGPEQYF,TGCGCCAGCAGCCTAGGTGACAGGGGGCCCGAGCAGTACTTC
.,TRBV5-4,.,TRBJ2-7,CASRLAPGAVTYEQYF,TGTGCCAGCCGATTGGCGCCGGGGGCCGTAACCTACGAGCAGTACTTC
.,TRBV27,once,TRBJ1-4,CASSLLGSLGPTNEKLFF,TGTGCCAGCAGTTTATTGGGGTCTCTCGGTCCTACTAATGAAAAACTGTTTTTT
.,TRBV5-1,once,TRBJ1-4,CASSLPVNESATNEKLFF,TGCGCCAGCAGCTTGCCAGTGAATGAGTCGGCAACTAATGAAAAACTGTTTTTT
.,TRBV12-5,.,TRBJ1-1,CASGLVERVNTEAFF,TGTGCTAGTGGTTTGGTAGAACGAGTGAACACTGAAGCTTTCTTT
.,TRBV18,many,TRBJ2-1,CASSPPVYNEQFF,TGTGCCAGCTCACCACCGGTTTACAATGAGCAGTTCTTC
TRBD2,TRBV18,.,TRBJ2-7,CASTTRKGLSSDEQYF,TGTGCCAGCACAACCAGGAAGGGACTAAGCAGTGACGAGCAGTACTTC
.,TRBV7-3,.,TRBJ2-7,CASSLGTGSDEQYF,TGTGCCAGCAGCTTGGGGACGGGATCGGACGAGCAGTACTTC
TRBD1,TRBV29-1,.,TRBJ1-1,CSARQGVNTEAFF,TGCAGCGCGAGACAGGGCGTAAACACTGAAGCTTTCTTT
TRBD2,TRBV5-1,few,TRBJ2-2,CASRLRGGDTGELFF,TGCGCCAGCAGACTCCGGGGGGGAGACACCGGGGAGCTGTTTTTT
.,TRBV10-1,.,TRBJ1-5,CASSDMGPGQPQHF,TGCGCCAGCAGTGATATGGGGCCTGGTCAGCCCCAGCATTTT
TRBD1,TRBV28,.,TRBJ1-2,CASGRQGSYGYTF,TGTGCCAGCGGTAGACAGGGGTCCTATGGCTACACCTTC
TRBD1,TRBV6-1,.,TRBJ2-7,CASPKPQGASYEQYF,TGTGCCAGCCCGAAACCCCAGGGGGCGAGCTACGAGCAGTACTTC
.,TRBV15,.,TRBJ2-7,CATSRDLNSYEQYF,TGTGCCACCAGCAGAGATCTTAACTCCTACGAGCAGTACTTC
.,TRBV18,many,TRBJ2-7,CASSPTTDYEQYF,TGTGCCAGCTCACCAACGACAGACTACGAGCAGTACTTC
.,TRBV11-2,.,TRBJ1-1,CASSIRRLNTEAFF,TGTGCCAGCAGCATAAGACGGTTGAACACTGAAGCTTTCTTT
.,TRBV6-1,.,TRBJ1-5,CASSEGERPQHF,TGTGCCAGCAGTGAAGGGGAAAGGCCCCAGCATTTT
TRBD2,TRBV7-6,.,TRBJ2-7,CASSLVASGHSSYEQYF,TGTGCCAGCAGCTTAGTTGCTAGCGGACATAGCTCCTACGAGCAGTACTTC
.,TRBV28,few,TRBJ1-2,CASSSPAYYGYTF,TGTGCCAGCAGTTCCCCGGCCTACTATGGCTACACCTTC
.,TRBV28,.,TRBJ1-4,CASSSGTLGATNEKLFF,TGTGCCAGCAGTTCTGGGACATTGGGAGCAACTAATGAAAAACTGTTTTTT
.,TRBV5-1,.,TRBJ2-3,CASTGGGRTDTQYF,TGCGCCAGCACCGGGGGAGGCCGCACAGATACGCAGTATTTT
.,TRBV29-1,.,TRBJ1-3,CSGGAGPGNTIYF,TGCAGCGGGGGAGCAGGCCCTGGAAACACCATATATTTT
.,TRBV7-9,.,TRBJ1-2,CASSFGGGDDGYTF,TGTGCCAGCAGCTTCGGAGGAGGGGATGATGGCTACACCTTC
TRBD1,TRBV28,.,TRBJ2-7,CASRGQGYYEQYF,TGTGCCAGCAGAGGACAGGGATATTACGAGCAGTACTTC
.,TRBV7-8,few,TRBJ2-7,CASSPKTGTPYEQYF,TGTGCCAGCAGCCCCAAAACCGGGACGCCCTACGAGCAGTACTTC
.,TRBV27,.,TRBJ1-3,CASIGLGNTIYF,TGTGCCAGCATTGGGCTGGGAAACACCATATATTTT
.,TRBV6-6,.,TRBJ2-7,CASSYPSYEQYF,TGTGCCAGCAGTTACCCCAGTTACGAGCAGTACTTC